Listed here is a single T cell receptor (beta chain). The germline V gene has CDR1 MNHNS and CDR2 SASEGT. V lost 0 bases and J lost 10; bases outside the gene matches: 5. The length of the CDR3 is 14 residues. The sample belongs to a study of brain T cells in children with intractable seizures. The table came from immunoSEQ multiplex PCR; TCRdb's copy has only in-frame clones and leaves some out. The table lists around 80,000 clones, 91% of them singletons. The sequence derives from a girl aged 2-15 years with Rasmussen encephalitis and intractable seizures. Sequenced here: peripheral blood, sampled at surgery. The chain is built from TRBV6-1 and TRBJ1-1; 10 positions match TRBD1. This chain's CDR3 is CASSEATRDRGAFF. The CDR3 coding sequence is TGTGCCAGCAGTGAAGCTACCCGGGACAGGGGAGCTTTCTTT.